This T cell receptor beta chain stems from a study of tumor and adjacent non-tumor tissue in lung cancer. Overall study: Histology: about a dozen adenocarcinoma, a couple of squamous cell carcinoma, 1 small cell lung cancer. Each sample yielded approximately 4.2 million productive TCRbeta reads on average.

The library came from three nested PCR rounds adapted from ARM-PCR protocols. TCRdb analysed the multiplex PCR reads with MiXCR anew, one entry per CDR3 protein. The sample carries approximately 130,000 distinct CDR3 sequences, 60% to 70% recorded once. General study results and limits: Tumor tissue had significantly higher TCR diversity than normal lung. Tumor repertoires had a smaller top 100 clone share than normal lung.

Germline assignment: CDR1 SQVTM and CDR2 ANQGSEA. This CDR3 is 12 amino acids long. With regard to this clonotype: What it binds is unknown.

No cell sorting was done before RNA was extracted from the tissue. This clonotype was obtained from a young man with non-small cell lung cancer. The chain employs TRBV29-1 and TRBJ2-7, with TRBD1 identical over 7 bases. Sequencing was carried out using lung tumor tissue. CDR3 DNA sequence: TGCATCGCAAACAGGGGCGACTACGAGCAGTACTTC. It specifies CIANRGDYEQYF.